Here is one TCR beta chain with its context. The record originates from a study of blood T cell repertoires in COVID-19. V lost 4 bases and J lost 2, with 9 bases in between. Looked up from germline, CDR1 is GTSNPN and CDR2 is SVGIG (reference sequence). This CDR3 region has 14 residues. Data came from immunoSEQ multiplex PCR; TCRdb stores just in-frame clones and leaves some out. Here the sample spans 300,000 to 350,000 clones, 90% being singletons. The sequence was obtained from a woman aged 40 to 55 with COVID-19, enrolled during active disease. Sequencing was performed on peripheral blood. The rearrangement links TRBV30 to TRBJ1-6, with D perhaps TRBD1 (6 bases). The CDR3 reads CAWNQGTYNSPLHF. The CDR3 region has the DNA TGTGCCTGGAACCAGGGGACCTATAATTCACCCCTCCACTTT.